This TCR beta chain is from a study of blood T cells in healthy people across ages. A second about 7 to 11 cycle PCR used barcoded and J-beta primers. Every molecule of cDNA carried a tag from a template-switch adaptor with 12 random nucleotides. TCRdb recomputed calls from the 5' RACE reads with MiXCR, one row per CDR3 protein. The sample includes approximately 960,000 distinct CDR3 sequences, roughly 28% of them seen just once. Ten milliliters of peripheral blood were drawn from each donor. Germline V gene data show CDR1 as SEHNR and CDR2 as FQNEAQ (reference sequence). Deletions cut 11 bases from V and 4 bases from J, with 12 bases between. The CDR3 contains 12 residues. The same data also went into a second study, on T cells of mothers and their children.

Sequencing input: blood. The clonotype comes from a woman aged 40 to 49 in good health. V is TRBV7-9 and J is TRBJ1-5; D uncertain. Here the CDR3 DNA reads TGTGCCGTCCAAGTCGGGAATCAGCCCCAGCATTTT. Encoded protein: CAVQVGNQPQHF.